This TCR beta chain was found in a study of T cells in Graves' hyperthyroidism and ophthalmopathy. Overall study findings and caveats: Model-based prediction identified ophthalmopathy a median roughly 5.9 months prior to its onset. The blood repertoire included most of the expanded thyroid clonotypes above 0.001.

Concerning this clonotype itself: Antigen unknown.

From RNA transcripts, TCR beta CDR3 regions were amplified. RT-PCR in the first round (using the HTBI primer set) targeted the TCR CDR3. TCRdb reanalysed the multiplex PCR reads using MiXCR and keeps one entry per CDR3 protein. This sample yields about 58,000 distinct CDR3 sequences, of which roughly 50% are seen a single time; about an eighth belongs to the top ten. The J segment lost 8 bases and the V segment lost 1 base, leaving 14 bases of the junction unmatched. The CDR3 extends over 18 amino acids. In germline, CDR1 is SGHDT, CDR2 YYEEEE. The chain has TRBV5-6 and TRBJ1-6; 8 positions match TRBD1. Material: blood. The receptor's source is a woman aged 25 to 39 with Graves' ophthalmopathy. CDR3 DNA sequence: TGTGCCAGCAGCTTGACCTTCCGGACAGGGCGACGAGATTCACCCCTCCACTTT. Protein product: CASSLTFRTGRRDSPLHF.